Below, 32 T cell receptor beta chains from the same sample are listed, as sequenced in a study of cytomegalovirus exposure and HLA in healthy donors. This PCR relied on a set of 60 Vbeta primers and 13 Jbeta primers. Profiling relied on immunoSEQ multiplex PCR, and the TCRdb table lists in-frame clones only, not all of them. The sample lists roughly 160,000 clones; just under 80% were seen once. Sequenced sample: PBMCs. The source is a young man in good health and CMV-seronegative.

The V gene is TRBV19, the J gene TRBJ1-3; a possible D gene is TRBD1 (6 bases). The germline V gene has CDR1 LNHDA and CDR2 SQIVND (reference sequence). V was cut by 7 bases and J by 0 bases, with 13 bases left in between. The CDR3 length is 15 residues. The CDR3 loop reads CASIADRRSGNTIYF. CDR3 nucleotide sequence: TGTGCCAGTATTGCCGACAGGCGCTCTGGAAACACCATATATTTT.

The CDR3 here is CASSQDLGGSGSEQFF. The CDR3 DNA sequence: TGTGCCAGCAGCCAAGATCTGGGAGGCTCAGGTTCTGAGCAGTTCTTC. The gene calls are TRBV14 and TRBJ2-1; D may be TRBD2 (6 bases). V lost 0 bases and J 9 bases, leaving 18 bases between the germline ends. CDR1 SGHDN and CDR2 FVKESK come from the germline V gene. The CDR3 totals 16 residues. The full variable domain, in which reference TRBV14 and TRBJ2-1 provide the parts outside the CDR3, is EAGVTQFPSHSVIEKGQTVTLRCDPISGHDNLYWYRRVMGKEIKFLLHFVKESKQDESGMPNNRFLAERTGGTYSTLKVQPAELEDSGVYFCASSQDLGGSGSEQFFGPGTRLTVL.

This clone was detected only a few times. This chain links TRBV6-7 with TRBJ2-2; a possible D gene is TRBD2 (7 bases). TRBV6-7 falls under the ORF class, with uncertain function. The ends were cut back, 5 bases at V and 0 bases at J, with 22 bases in the middle. This CDR3 contains 19 residues. The CDR3 spells CASSTSRGGGTTNTGELFF. As DNA, the CDR3 is TGTGCCAGCAGTACCTCTCGAGGGGGGGGGACCACGAACACCGGGGAGCTGTTTTTT.

The chain is built from TRBV9 and TRBJ2-1; 7 bases fit TRBD2. After removal of 4 bases from V and 6 bases from J, the junction contained 7 bases not matched to a gene. Germline V gene lookup returns CDR1 SGDLS and CDR2 YYNGEE. CDR3 size: 14 residues. The CDR3: CASSFRLAANEQFF. The CDR3 DNA reads as TGTGCCAGCAGCTTCCGACTAGCTGCCAATGAGCAGTTCTTC. The whole variable domain, remainder taken from reference TRBV9 and TRBJ2-1, is DSGVTQTPKHLITATGQRVTLRCSPRSGDLSVYWYQQSLDQGLQFLIQYYNGEERAKGNILERFSAQQFPDLHSELNLSSLELGDSALYFCASSFRLAANEQFFGPGTRLTVL.

In DNA, the CDR3 is TGTGCCAGCAGCCAGGGACTTAGCAATCAGCCCCAGCATTTT. Protein product: CASSQGLSNQPQHF. The chain couples TRBV5-6 to TRBJ1-5; D might be TRBD1 (5 bases). Germline V CDR1 and CDR2: SGHDT, YYEEEE. The CDR3 has 14 residues. V was shortened by 4 bases and J by 0 bases, with 8 bases between the two germline ends.

This clone was counted once. This rearrangement joins TRBV10-3 to TRBJ1-2, with a possible D match to TRBD1 (5 bases). There are 15 residues in the CDR3. The germline V gene encodes CDR1 ENHRY and CDR2 SYGVKD. Trimming took off 7 bases at V and 6 bases at J, with 21 bases between the two ends. The CDR3 reads CAITIQDTGFDGYTF. The DNA of the CDR3 is TGTGCCATCACGATACAGGACACGGGTTTTGATGGCTACACCTTC.

The chain is built from TRBV19 and TRBJ2-7, with 7 bases that match TRBD1. Per the germline V gene, CDR1 is LNHDA and CDR2 is SQIVND (reference sequence). The CDR3 has 14 amino acids. V gave up 5 bases and J gave up 7 bases; unmatched junction bases: 11. CDR3 sequence (DNA): TGTGCCAGTAGTCCCCGTGACAGGGTGGAGGAGCAGTACTTC. This gives the protein CASSPRDRVEEQYF. The full variable domain, completed using reference TRBV19 and TRBJ2-7, is DGGITQSPKYLFRKEGQNVTLSCEQNLNHDAMYWYRQDPGQGLRLIYYSQIVNDFQKGDIAEGYSVSREKKESFPLTVTSAQKNPTAFYLCASSPRDRVEEQYFGPGTRLTVT.

The chain uses TRBV4-1 and TRBJ2-1; 7 bases fit TRBD2. The CDR3 spans 18 residues. Germline assignment: CDR1 MGHRA and CDR2 YSYEKL. The V and J ends lost 2 bases and 4 bases, in that order; junction bases with no gene match: 14. Written as DNA, the CDR3 is TGCGCCAGCAGCCAACCCCGGGTGGGGGGGACTAAATACAATGAGCAGTTCTTC. Translating gives CASSQPRVGGTKYNEQFF.

This chain's CDR3 is CASSEWAGRSGYTF. Written as DNA, the CDR3 is TGTGCCAGCAGTGAGTGGGCAGGGAGGAGTGGCTACACCTTC. The chain carries TRBV6-1 and TRBJ1-2, with a tentative D call TRBD1 (5 bases). CDR1 MNHNS and CDR2 SASEGT come from the germline V gene. The CDR3 has 14 residues. Between the trimmed V and J ends, which lost 3 bases and 7 bases, there was a span of 15 bases.

The chain couples TRBV15 to TRBJ1-6, with a possible D match to TRBD1 (6 bases). V lost 4 bases and J 5 bases, leaving 9 bases between the germline ends. Germline V gene sequence: CDR1 LNHNV, CDR2 YYDKDF (reference sequence). This CDR3 comprises 14 residues. DNA for the CDR3: TGTGCCACCAGCATCGACAGGCATAATTCACCCCTCCACTTT. Amino acid sequence: CATSIDRHNSPLHF.

This clone was seen only once. The chain has TRBV6-5 and TRBJ2-3; 7 bases map to TRBD2. CDR1 MNHEY and CDR2 SVGAGI come from the germline V gene. V shed 6 bases and J 2 bases; nucleotides not matched to a gene: 8. CDR3 size: 15 residues. DNA of the CDR3: TGTGCCAGCAGGACCCCTAGCGGCTTCACAGATACGCAGTATTTT. This sequence encodes CASRTPSGFTDTQYF.

The genes are TRBV5-4 and TRBJ2-2, with a possible D match to TRBD1 (6 bases). Germline V gene lookup returns CDR1 SGHNT and CDR2 YYREEE (reference sequence). The V gene lost 4 bases and the J gene lost 0 bases, with 10 bases spanning the gap. CDR3 size: 15 residues. The CDR3 DNA reads as TGTGCCAGCAGCCGGGACACTTCGAACACCGGGGAGCTGTTTTTT. Protein product: CASSRDTSNTGELFF.

The rearrangement uses TRBV18 and TRBJ2-1, with D perhaps TRBD2 (6 bases). The CDR3 spans 16 residues. The germline gives CDR1 KGHSH, CDR2 LQKENI. V was pared by 4 bases and J by 3 bases, with 16 bases between. The CDR3, as DNA: TGTGCCAGCTCACTCGAGTCCGGGACTGTCTACAATGAGCAGTTCTTC. It is translated as CASSLESGTVYNEQFF.

This clone was recorded a few times. This chain links TRBV28 with TRBJ1-5; 7 nucleotides agree with TRBD1. The CDR3 extends over 15 amino acids. Germline CDR1 and CDR2: MDHEN and SYDVKM. With V trimmed by 5 bases and J by 3 bases, 7 bases remained unmatched. The DNA for the CDR3 is TGTGCCAGCAGTCCCGACAGGGCCTTCAATCAGCCCCAGCATTTT. It codes for CASSPDRAFNQPQHF.

This clone is a singleton in its sample. The rearrangement uses TRBV19 and TRBJ1-5; TRBD1 agrees at 9 bases. In germline, CDR1 is LNHDA, CDR2 SQIVND (reference sequence). V shed 3 bases and J 2 bases; nucleotides not matched to a gene: 8. The CDR3 length is 17 residues. The CDR3 DNA is TGTGCCAGTAGTATGACGACAGGGGGAATCGGCAATCAGCCCCAGCATTTT. Translated, it gives CASSMTTGGIGNQPQHF.

The J gene is TRBJ1-1, the V gene TRBV5-4; TRBD1 matches 9 bases. Germline CDR1 SGHNT, CDR2 YYREEE (reference sequence). Unmatched junction bases numbered 1, after V lost 0 bases and J lost 4 bases. The CDR3 covers 14 residues. The CDR3, as DNA: TGTGCCAGCAGCTTGGGACAGGGGGTCACTGAAGCTTTCTTT. It codes for CASSLGQGVTEAFF.

This rearrangement joins TRBV7-2 to TRBJ2-5; perhaps TRBD2 as D (5 bases). Germline V gene sequence: CDR1 SGHTA, CDR2 FQGNSA. CDR3 size: 16 residues. V was cut by 3 bases and J by 5 bases, with 19 bases left in between. CDR3 residues: CASSFDSDGIGETQYF. CDR3 DNA sequence: TGTGCCAGCAGCTTTGATAGCGACGGGATTGGTGAGACCCAGTACTTC.

This clone has only one observation. V gene TRBV28 combines with J gene TRBJ1-2, with 10 bases identical to TRBD1. Germline V lookup: CDR1 MDHEN, CDR2 SYDVKM. J was trimmed by 4 bases and V by 7 bases; bases with no gene match: 9. This CDR3 comprises 15 residues. The CDR3 nucleotides read TGTGCCAGCACCTACGGTTGGGACAGGGGCTATGGCTACACCTTC. It encodes CASTYGWDRGYGYTF.

This clone occurred a few times. The rearrangement uses TRBV4-2 and TRBJ1-3; D may be TRBD1 (6 bases). Trimming removed 0 bases at V and 4 bases at J, with 13 bases between. Germline loops: CDR1 LGHNA, CDR2 YNFKEQ. The CDR3 spans 16 residues. The CDR3 DNA follows: TGTGCCAGCAGCCAAGACATGGGGGCGGCAGGAAACACCATATATTTT. This gives the protein CASSQDMGAAGNTIYF.

This clone has just a few counts. This chain uses TRBV28 with TRBJ1-6; D is unresolved. Trimming left V 3 bases short and J 9 bases short, with 12 bases between. The CDR3 sequence is 14 residues long. Germline CDR1 and CDR2: MDHEN and SYDVKM. The CDR3 coding sequence is TGTGCCAGCAGTTTTGAGGAGGTTCTTTCACCCCTCCACTTT. Translating it yields CASSFEEVLSPLHF.

V usage is TRBV5-6 and J usage is TRBJ1-1; the D gene is possibly TRBD1 (5 bases). V was cut by 2 bases and J by 4 bases, with 9 bases left in between. In germline, CDR1 is SGHDT, CDR2 YYEEEE. The CDR3 has 13 residues. The CDR3 coding sequence is TGTGCCAGCAGCTTTTCCAGGGTCACTGAAGCTTTCTTT. Its protein is CASSFSRVTEAFF.

V and J are TRBV4-2 and TRBJ1-1; TRBD1 matches 7 bases. CDR1 is LGHNA and CDR2 is YNFKEQ in the germline V gene. CDR3 length: 17 amino acids. The trim removed 4 bases at V and 6 bases at J, leaving 17 bases unmatched. DNA for the CDR3: TGTGCCAGCAGCCCTTTGGGCGACAGGGCGCAAATATCTGAAGCTTTCTTT. This translates into CASSPLGDRAQISEAFF.

This clone was seen a handful of times. V gene TRBV19 combines with J gene TRBJ1-1, with D perhaps TRBD1 (6 bases). V gave up 5 bases and J gave up 1 base, with 29 bases separating them. CDR1 is LNHDA, CDR2 SQIVND, per germline (reference sequence). This CDR3 comprises 20 residues. Written as DNA, the CDR3 is TGTGCCAGTAGTCCATTAGGGGGAGTCAGGCGCCCGTATGGGAACACTGAAGCTTTCTTT. It encodes CASSPLGGVRRPYGNTEAFF.

A word on this clone: Compared with germline, one end of the junction differs, possibly owing to a read error. This chain joins TRBV5-1 and TRBJ2-7; TRBD1 might be the D (6 bases). The CDR3 covers 13 residues. Germline CDR1 SGHRS, CDR2 YFSETQ. In nucleotides, the CDR3 is TGCGCAAGCACGGTTCAGGGGACGAACGAGCAGTACTTC. The encoded protein is CASTVQGTNEQYF.

This chain links TRBV4-3 with TRBJ2-5; TRBD2 is a possible D gene (6 bases). The J call is doubtful: the DNA matches TRBJ2-7 better. Germline CDR1 LGHNA, CDR2 YSLEER. The CDR3 is 17 residues long. CDR3 bases: TGCGCCAGCAGCCCTACCCCCCTAGGAGGGATAGGTTACGAGCAGTACTTC. Its protein product is CASSPTPLGGIGYEQYF.

This chain uses TRBV6-5 with TRBJ1-4; the match to TRBD1 covers 10 bases. Germline values: CDR1 MNHEY, CDR2 SVGAGI. Trimming at V came to 6 bases and at J to 6 bases, leaving 4 bases not matched to a gene. The CDR3 runs 14 residues. CDR3 region: CASRATGGYEKLFF. CDR3 bases: TGTGCCAGCAGGGCGACAGGGGGCTATGAAAAACTGTTTTTT.

V gene TRBV6-5 combines with J gene TRBJ2-7; 8 nucleotides align to TRBD1. Germline assignment: CDR1 MNHEY and CDR2 SVGAGI. The CDR3 consists of 14 residues. V shed 2 bases, J shed 3 bases, and the junction held 3 bases outside the gene matches. CDR3 nucleotides: TGTGCCAGCAGTTACCGGACAGGGCTCTACGAGCAGTACTTC. It is translated as CASSYRTGLYEQYF.

The CDR3 protein is CAWRGQGAQETQYF. The DNA of the CDR3 is TGTGCCTGGAGGGGTCAGGGGGCACAAGAGACCCAGTACTTC. V gene TRBV30 combines with J gene TRBJ2-5; TRBD1 aligns across 8 bases. The germline CDR1 and CDR2 sequences are GTSNPN and SVGIG (reference sequence). The CDR3 totals 14 residues. V lost 3 bases and J lost 2; bases outside the gene matches: 5.

V and J are TRBV6-5 and TRBJ2-5, with 7 bases identical to TRBD2. Germline loops: CDR1 MNHEY, CDR2 SVGAGI. This CDR3 has 16 residues. The trim removed 4 bases at V and 1 base at J, leaving 9 bases unmatched. CDR3 in amino acids: CASSSSPLAAQETQYF. CDR3 coding DNA: TGTGCCAGCAGTTCCTCCCCCCTAGCGGCCCAAGAGACCCAGTACTTC.

This clone has more than one count but fewer than ten. The chain carries TRBV7-2 and TRBJ2-1; 9 bases agree with TRBD1. The CDR3 consists of 15 residues. Germline loops: CDR1 SGHTA, CDR2 FQGNSA. With V trimmed by 5 bases and J by 9 bases, 11 bases remained unmatched. The CDR3 DNA follows: TGTGCCAGCAGCCCAGGGACAGGGAGGATTGGTGAGCAGTTCTTC. Protein sequence: CASSPGTGRIGEQFF.

The rearrangement uses TRBV30 and TRBJ2-5; 7 bases line up with TRBD2. Germline trimming cut 4 bases from V and 7 bases from J; bases unmatched to any gene: 9. CDR3 length: 13 residues. Germline CDR1 reads GTSNPN; CDR2 reads SVGIG (reference sequence). Written as DNA, the CDR3 is TGTGCCTGGACTAGCTACCCGGGAGGGACCCAGTACTTC. Protein sequence: CAWTSYPGGTQYF. The full variable domain, in which reference TRBV30 and TRBJ2-5 provide the parts outside the CDR3, is SQTIHQWPATLVQPVGSPLSLECTVEGTSNPNLYWYRQAAGRGLQLLFYSVGIGQISSEVPQNLSASRPQDRQFILSSKKLLLSDSGFYLCAWTSYPGGTQYFGPGTRLLVL.

This clone occurred a few times. The rearrangement links TRBV7-3 to TRBJ1-5, with D possibly matching TRBD1 (5 bases). The CDR3 is made up of 16 amino acids. With 5 bases removed from V and 2 bases from J, the gap between germline ends came to 16 bases. Germline V gene data show CDR1 as SGHTA and CDR2 as FQGTGA. The chain's CDR3 is CASSPRTTPGNQPQHF. In DNA form, the CDR3 reads TGTGCCAGCAGCCCGCGGACAACCCCCGGCAATCAGCCCCAGCATTTT.